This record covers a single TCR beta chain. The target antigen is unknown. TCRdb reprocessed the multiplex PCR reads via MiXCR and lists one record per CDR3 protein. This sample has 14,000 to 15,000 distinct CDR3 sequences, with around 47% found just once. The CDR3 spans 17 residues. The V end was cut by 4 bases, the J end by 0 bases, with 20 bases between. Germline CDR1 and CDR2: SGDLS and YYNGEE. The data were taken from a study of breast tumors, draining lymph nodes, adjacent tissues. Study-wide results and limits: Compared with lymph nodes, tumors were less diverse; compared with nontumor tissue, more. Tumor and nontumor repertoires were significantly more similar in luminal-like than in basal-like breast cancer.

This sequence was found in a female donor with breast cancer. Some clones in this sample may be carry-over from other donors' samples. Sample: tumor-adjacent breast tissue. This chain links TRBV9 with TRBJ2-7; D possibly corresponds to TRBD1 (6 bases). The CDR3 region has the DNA TGTGCCAGCAGCCCTTCGTATCGGACAGTTATCTCCTACGAGCAGTACTTC. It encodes CASSPSYRTVISYEQYF.